The next 29 T cell receptor beta chains were all read from a single sample in a study of shared T cell receptors in the human thymus. TCRdb keeps only in-frame clones here, not all; method: immunoSEQ multiplex PCR. This sample carries over 350,000 clones, around 95% of them seen once, and the ten largest clones take 0.02%. Material for sequencing was thymocytes. Receptor source: a human donor.

The V call is TRBV4-2, the J call TRBJ2-3, with D tentatively TRBD2 (6 bases). Germline CDR1 LGHNA, CDR2 YNFKEQ. This CDR3 comprises 16 residues. V shed 5 bases and J shed 4 bases, with 19 bases lying between them. CDR3 bases: TGTGCCAGCAGCGTGCCGGGAGTTTTACGGGCAGATACGCAGTATTTT. Its protein product is CASSVPGVLRADTQYF.

The rearrangement joins TRBV5-8 to TRBJ2-1; D may correspond to TRBD1 or TRBD2 (5 bases each). The germline V and J ends were trimmed by 3 bases and 4 bases, with 14 bases remaining between them. CDR1 is SGHTS, CDR2 YDEGEE, per germline. The CDR3 spans 15 residues. CDR3 loop: CASSSLAWGYNEQFF. CDR3 bases: TGTGCCAGCAGCTCATTAGCATGGGGGTACAATGAGCAGTTCTTC.

The CDR3 DNA reads as TGTGCCAGCAGCTTACGACGGAGACCATACAATGAGCAGTTCTTC. This gives the protein CASSLRRRPYNEQFF. The chain couples TRBV13 to TRBJ2-1, with D unclear. This CDR3 has 15 residues. CDR1 PRHDT and CDR2 FYEKMQ come from the germline V gene (reference sequence). Trimming took off 2 bases at V and 4 bases at J, with 12 bases between the two ends.

This clone came up once. This chain joins TRBV5-1 and TRBJ2-3; TRBD2 matches 12 bases. Losses at the gene ends were 1 base for V and 6 bases for J; bases not matched to a gene: 6. The CDR3 covers 16 residues. Looked up from germline, CDR1 is SGHRS and CDR2 is YFSETQ. The CDR3 sequence is CASSLRPLAGGDTQYF. The DNA for the CDR3 is TGCGCCAGCAGCTTGAGGCCCCTAGCGGGAGGGGATACGCAGTATTTT.

The chain is built from TRBV10-3 and TRBJ1-5; 10 bases agree with TRBD1. This CDR3 is built from 16 residues. J was trimmed by 5 bases and V by 0 bases; bases with no gene match: 4. Germline CDR1 reads ENHRY; CDR2 reads SYGVKD. CDR3 loop: CAISESGTGEDQPQHF. CDR3 coding DNA: TGTGCCATCAGTGAGTCTGGGACAGGGGAGGATCAGCCCCAGCATTTT.

The chain joins TRBV10-2 to TRBJ1-2; D is ambiguous. CDR3 length: 12 residues. V was pared by 5 bases and J by 3 bases, with 7 bases between. CDR1 is WSHSY, CDR2 SAAADI, per germline. CDR3 residues: CASSIRDYGYTF. CDR3 sequence (DNA): TGCGCCAGCAGTATCCGGGACTATGGCTACACCTTC.

This clone has just one count. This chain links TRBV19 with TRBJ2-2; 11 bases match TRBD2. The CDR3 has 16 residues. CDR1 and CDR2 (germline): LNHDA, SQIVND (reference sequence). V was pared by 3 bases and J by 1 base, with 1 base of the junction left unmatched. The CDR3: CASSMGTSGNTGELFF. The CDR3 region has the DNA TGTGCCAGTAGTATGGGGACTAGCGGGAACACCGGGGAGCTGTTTTTT.

The chain combines TRBV11-2 with TRBJ2-2, with D uncertain. This CDR3 has 15 residues. The V end lost 3 bases, the J end lost 3 bases, and 11 bases lay between the germline ends. Germline CDR1 SGHAT, CDR2 FQNNGV. The CDR3 reads CASSLDGRYTGELFF. CDR3 bases: TGTGCCAGCAGCTTGGACGGCCGGTACACCGGGGAGCTGTTTTTT.

The gene calls are TRBV6-4 and TRBJ2-1; TRBD2 aligns across 8 bases. The CDR3 consists of 15 residues. The V and J ends lost 5 bases and 5 bases, in that order; junction bases with no gene match: 8. Germline values: CDR1 MRHNA, CDR2 SNTAGT. The CDR3 sequence is CASSKLAEPHNEQFF. The CDR3 nucleotides are TGTGCCAGCAGTAAACTAGCGGAGCCCCACAATGAGCAGTTCTTC.

J is TRBJ2-5 and V is TRBV5-5; D is ambiguous. CDR1 is SGHKS and CDR2 is YYEKEE in the germline V gene (reference sequence). The length of the CDR3 is 14 residues. Deletions cut 6 bases from V and 5 bases from J, with 17 bases between. CDR3 protein: CASTPQHLEETQYF. Written as DNA, the CDR3 is TGTGCCAGCACCCCCCAGCATCTCGAGGAGACCCAGTACTTC. Full variable domain (outside the CDR3, taken from reference TRBV5-5 and TRBJ2-5): DAGVTQSPTHLIKTRGQQVTLRCSPISGHKSVSWYQQVLGQGPQFIFQYYEKEERGRGNFPDRFSARQFPNYSSELNVNALLLGDSALYLCASTPQHLEETQYFGPGTRLLVL.

The chain joins TRBV28 to TRBJ1-1; the D is unclear. V lost 6 bases and J 1 base, leaving 9 bases between the germline ends. The germline CDR1 and CDR2 sequences are MDHEN and SYDVKM. This CDR3 is built from 13 residues. In nucleotides, the CDR3 is TGTGCCAGCAGACGAACCAAGAACACTGAAGCTTTCTTT. Protein product: CASRRTKNTEAFF.

CDR3 protein: CASSLTTGGDITTTDTQYF. The CDR3 region has the DNA TGTGCCAGCAGTTTAACGACAGGGGGCGATATTACCACCACAGATACGCAGTATTTT. V is TRBV27 and J is TRBJ2-3; TRBD1 aligns across 10 bases. The V gene's germline CDR1 is MNHEY and CDR2 SMNVEV (reference sequence). The ends lost 2 bases at V and 2 bases at J; junction bases unmatched: 13. The CDR3 length is 19 residues.

The chain has TRBV21-1 and TRBJ2-7; the table's D call of TRBD1 was not tested on the DNA. TRBV21-1 is recorded as a pseudogene. The CDR3 has 16 residues. In nucleotides, the CDR3 is TGTGCCAGCAGCGAAAGGTGGGCAGGGCTACCCTACGAGCAGTACTTC. Encoded protein: CASSERWAGLPYEQYF.

The CDR3 sequence: CASSPSPDEQYF. CDR3 nucleotides: TGCGCCAGCAGCCCCTCTCCGGACGAGCAGTACTTC. The chain recombines TRBV5-1 with TRBJ2-7; no firm D call. V lost 4 bases and J lost 5, with 10 bases in between. In germline, CDR1 is SGHRS, CDR2 YFSETQ. The CDR3 covers 12 residues. The full variable domain, completed using reference TRBV5-1 and TRBJ2-7, is KAGVTQTPRYLIKTRGQQVTLSCSPISGHRSVSWYQQTPGQGLQFLFEYFSETQRNKGNFPGRFSGRQFSNSRSEMNVSTLELGDSALYLCASSPSPDEQYFGPGTRLTVT.

The V gene is TRBV19, the J gene TRBJ2-7; tentatively, D is TRBD1 (6 bases). Germline CDR1 reads LNHDA; CDR2 reads SQIVND (reference sequence). The V and J ends lost 6 bases and 2 bases respectively, with 20 bases between them. The CDR3 has 16 residues. The CDR3 DNA reads as TGTGCCAGTAGCAAAGTTACCCCGGACAGTACCTACGAGCAGTACTTC. Amino acids: CASSKVTPDSTYEQYF.

CDR3 DNA sequence: TGTGCCAGCAGCTTAGGTGAGGTAGCGGCACCAGAACCCTACAATGAGCAGTTCTTC. Protein: CASSLGEVAAPEPYNEQFF. The V and J genes are TRBV7-8 and TRBJ2-1; weak D call: TRBD2 (6 bases). The CDR3 is 19 amino acids. Germline CDR1 is SGHVS and CDR2 is FQNEAQ. V gave up 1 base and J gave up 2 bases, with 21 bases separating them.

The count of this clone is one. The CDR3 loop is CARSLGRAVDSGANVLTF. The DNA for the CDR3 is TGTGCCAGAAGCTTGGGTCGGGCGGTAGACTCTGGGGCCAACGTCCTGACTTTC. The chain employs TRBV5-3 and TRBJ2-6; D remains ambiguous. TRBV5-3 is an ORF, and what it does is uncertain. The CDR3 length is 18 residues. Trimming took 0 bases from V and 0 from J, leaving 13 bases between them.

This rearrangement joins TRBV11-3 to TRBJ2-7; D is uncertain. Germline loops: CDR1 SGHNT, CDR2 YENEEA. CDR3 length equals 14 residues. V was trimmed by 2 bases and J by 1 base, leaving 9 bases between them. The DNA of the CDR3 is TGTGCCAGCAGCTTAACGGCGATATCCTACGAGCAGTACTTC. This codes for CASSLTAISYEQYF.

CDR3 nucleotides: TGTGCCAGCAGCCCTGTGGAGGGCTACGAGCAGTACTTC. It encodes CASSPVEGYEQYF. The chain has TRBV5-4 and TRBJ2-7; tentative D call: TRBD2 (6 bases). The ends were cut back, 4 bases at V and 3 bases at J, with 11 bases in the middle. The V gene's germline CDR1 is SGHNT and CDR2 YYREEE (reference sequence). The CDR3 loop spans 13 amino acids.

This chain joins TRBV5-1 and TRBJ2-7, with TRBD2 matching 9 bases. The J segment lost 0 bases and the V segment lost 6 bases, leaving 13 bases of the junction unmatched. Germline V gene data show CDR1 as SGHRS and CDR2 as YFSETQ. The CDR3 is 17 amino acids. In DNA form, the CDR3 reads TGCGCCAGCACACTTGCCCCTCTAGCGGGGACCTCCTACGAGCAGTACTTC. Translating it yields CASTLAPLAGTSYEQYF.

The DNA of the CDR3 is TGTGCCAGCAGTTCCTCGGGACAAATGAACACCGGGGAGCTGTTTTTT. Translation: CASSSSGQMNTGELFF. V and J are TRBV27 and TRBJ2-2, with D possibly being TRBD1 (6 bases). CDR3 size: 16 residues. With 4 bases removed from V and 1 base from J, the gap between germline ends came to 13 bases. CDR1 is MNHEY and CDR2 is SMNVEV in the germline V gene (reference sequence).

The chain combines TRBV19 with TRBJ1-1; tentative D call: TRBD1 (5 bases). Per the germline V gene, CDR1 is LNHDA and CDR2 is SQIVND (reference sequence). Trimming removed 3 bases at V and 5 bases at J, with 10 bases between. The CDR3 has 13 amino acids. This CDR3 reads CASSIQGWTEAFF. In DNA, the CDR3 is TGTGCCAGTAGTATTCAGGGATGGACTGAAGCTTTCTTT.

The V gene is TRBV19, the J gene TRBJ1-5, with unresolved D. Germline V gene lookup returns CDR1 LNHDA and CDR2 SQIVND (reference sequence). The CDR3 sequence is 15 residues long. V lost 5 bases, J lost 3 bases, and 14 bases lay in between. CDR3 region: CASSFFRGANQPQHF. The CDR3 region has the DNA TGTGCCAGTAGTTTCTTCCGGGGAGCCAATCAGCCCCAGCATTTT.

The rearrangement uses TRBV28 and TRBJ2-1, with D possibly matching TRBD2 (6 bases). The CDR3 consists of 13 residues. V lost 10 bases and J 8 bases, leaving 18 bases between the germline ends. Germline CDR1 is MDHEN and CDR2 is SYDVKM. The CDR3 DNA follows: TGTGCCACCGGGACTCGAAGTTTCGATGAGCAGTTCTTC. Protein sequence: CATGTRSFDEQFF. Using reference TRBV28 and TRBJ2-1 for the parts outside the CDR3, the full variable domain is DVKVTQSSRYLVKRTGEKVFLECVQDMDHENMFWYRQDPGLGLRLIYFSYDVKMKEKGDIPEGYSVSREKKERFSLILESASTNQTSMYLCATGTRSFDEQFFGPGTRLTVL.

V gene TRBV5-8 combines with J gene TRBJ1-1; a possible D gene is TRBD1 (6 bases). Per the germline V gene, CDR1 is SGHTS and CDR2 is YDEGEE. The CDR3 length is 15 residues. The V and J ends lost 3 bases and 5 bases respectively, with 17 bases between them. CDR3 sequence (DNA): TGTGCCAGCAGCTCCACAGGGAGGCACGGAACTGAAGCTTTCTTT. It codes for CASSSTGRHGTEAFF.

J is TRBJ1-5 and V is TRBV28; TRBD1 aligns across 7 bases. Germline V lookup: CDR1 MDHEN, CDR2 SYDVKM. J gave up 2 bases and V 3 bases, and 7 bases lay outside the gene matches. The CDR3 has 16 amino acids. CDR3 coding DNA: TGTGCCAGCAGTTTCCCCAGGGGGGAGGGCAATCAGCCCCAGCATTTT. It translates to CASSFPRGEGNQPQHF.

The rearrangement uses TRBV19 and TRBJ2-1; either TRBD1 or TRBD2 may fit D (6 bases each). The V end lost 5 bases, the J end lost 10 bases, and 18 bases lay between the germline ends. Germline CDR1 and CDR2: LNHDA and SQIVND (reference sequence). This CDR3 comprises 14 residues. The CDR3, as DNA: TGTGCCAGTAGTGGGGGGCCTATGCATCGGGAGCAGTTCTTC. This sequence encodes CASSGGPMHREQFF.

The CDR3 sequence is CATSRVASSYNEQFF. The CDR3 region has the DNA TGTGCCACCAGCAGAGTTGCTAGTAGCTACAATGAGCAGTTCTTC. The rearrangement joins TRBV15 to TRBJ2-1; D ambiguous. The CDR3 has 15 amino acids. Looked up from germline, CDR1 is LNHNV and CDR2 is YYDKDF (reference sequence). Between the trimmed V and J ends, which lost 1 base and 3 bases, there was a span of 10 bases.

The chain links TRBV27 to TRBJ1-5; D remains unclear. CDR3 length equals 14 residues. Per the germline V gene, CDR1 is MNHEY and CDR2 is SMNVEV (reference sequence). V shed 8 bases and J shed 6 bases, with 17 bases lying between them. The CDR3 coding sequence is TGTGCCAGCTCCAAGATTGGAAGTTTTCAGCCCCAGCATTTT. Residues: CASSKIGSFQPQHF.